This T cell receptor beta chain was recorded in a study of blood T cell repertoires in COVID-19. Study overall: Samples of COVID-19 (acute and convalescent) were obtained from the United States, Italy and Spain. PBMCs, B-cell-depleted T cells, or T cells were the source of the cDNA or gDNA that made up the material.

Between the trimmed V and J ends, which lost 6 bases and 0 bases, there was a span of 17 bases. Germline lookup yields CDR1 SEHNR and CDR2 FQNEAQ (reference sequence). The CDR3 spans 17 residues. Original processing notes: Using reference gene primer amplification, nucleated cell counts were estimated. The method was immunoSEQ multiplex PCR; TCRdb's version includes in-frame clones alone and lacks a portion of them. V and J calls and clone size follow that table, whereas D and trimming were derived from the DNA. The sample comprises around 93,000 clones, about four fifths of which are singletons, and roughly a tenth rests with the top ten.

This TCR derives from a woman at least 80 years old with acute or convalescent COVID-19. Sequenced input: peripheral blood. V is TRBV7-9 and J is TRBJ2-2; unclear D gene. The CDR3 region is CASSRRSEYSNTGELFF. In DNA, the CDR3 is TGTGCCAGCAGTCGCCGTAGTGAGTATTCGAACACCGGGGAGCTGTTTTTT.